A single sample gave rise to the 20 T cell receptor beta chains below, sequenced in a study of control samples from healthy donors and cancer patients. Data came from immunoSEQ multiplex PCR; TCRdb stores just in-frame clones and leaves some out. The sample shows 200,000 or so clones, about 93% of them seen only once. Sequenced input: blood. The receptors were gathered from a man between 45 and 60 years old in good health.

The rearrangement joins TRBV18 to TRBJ1-6; TRBD1 might be the D (6 bases). Germline CDR1 is KGHSH and CDR2 is LQKENI. The CDR3 length is 16 residues. V lost 4 bases and J 5 bases, leaving 15 bases between the germline ends. The CDR3 region has the DNA TGTGCCAGCTCACGACAGGAATCTATAAATAATTCACCCCTCCACTTT. Translating gives CASSRQESINNSPLHF.

This chain uses TRBV19 with TRBJ2-3, with D possibly TRBD2 on 6 matching bases. Trimming pared 6 bases from V and 8 bases from J, leaving 15 bases between. The germline V gene has CDR1 LNHDA and CDR2 SQIVND (reference sequence). This CDR3 contains 13 residues. CDR3 amino acids: CASRLRGSGTQYF. CDR3 in DNA: TGTGCCAGTAGATTGCGGGGATCCGGTACGCAGTATTTT.

This sequence joins TRBV6-5 and TRBJ1-2; D is perhaps TRBD1 (6 bases). V dropped 10 bases and J dropped 2 bases, with 8 bases sitting between them. The germline V gene has CDR1 MNHEY and CDR2 SVGAGI. This CDR3 contains 11 residues. CDR3: CATQGNYGYTF. CDR3 coding DNA: TGTGCCACCCAGGGGAACTATGGCTACACCTTC.

V gene TRBV6-5 combines with J gene TRBJ1-2; D is unresolved. CDR1 and CDR2 from the germline V gene are MNHEY and SVGAGI. With 2 bases removed from V and 1 base from J, the gap between germline ends came to 5 bases. The CDR3 length is 13 residues. The CDR3 spells CASSYTRNYGYTF. The DNA of the CDR3 is TGTGCCAGCAGTTACACCCGTAACTATGGCTACACCTTC.

This clone was detected once. V is TRBV19 and J is TRBJ1-1; perhaps TRBD1 as D (6 bases). V lost 5 bases and J lost 4, with 11 bases in between. The CDR3 spans 13 residues. The germline gives CDR1 LNHDA, CDR2 SQIVND (reference sequence). The CDR3: CASSPWDTTEAFF. The CDR3 bases are TGTGCCAGTAGTCCCTGGGACACCACTGAAGCTTTCTTT.

This sequence joins TRBV11-2 and TRBJ1-2, with TRBD1 matching 7 bases. Germline V gene lookup returns CDR1 SGHAT and CDR2 FQNNGV. Trimming cost V 5 bases and J 3 bases; bases outside gene matches: 6. The CDR3 sequence is 14 residues long. CDR3 loop: CASSLRQGHYGYTF. CDR3 DNA sequence: TGTGCCAGCAGCCTGAGACAGGGACACTATGGCTACACCTTC.

The DNA for the CDR3 is TGTGCCAGCAGCCGAGGGTCTACCTACGAGCAGTACTTC. Protein product: CASSRGSTYEQYF. This chain joins TRBV7-9 and TRBJ2-7, with D perhaps matching TRBD2 (5 bases). Per germline, CDR1 SEHNR and CDR2 FQNEAQ (reference sequence). This CDR3 is built from 13 residues. V lost 5 bases, J lost 2 bases, and 10 bases lay in between.

The CDR3 DNA reads TGTGCCAGCAGTCCTAGGGACGGTTCACCCCTCCACTTT. Its translation is CASSPRDGSPLHF. The genes are TRBV12-3 or TRBV12-4 and TRBJ1-6, with D perhaps matching TRBD1 (5 bases). The CDR3 length is 13 residues. Trimming left V 5 bases short and J 9 bases short, with 11 bases between.

V is TRBV5-1 and J is TRBJ1-5; D ambiguous. V lost 5 bases and J lost 2, with 17 bases in between. CDR1 and CDR2 from the germline V gene are SGHRS and YFSETQ. This CDR3 is 16 amino acids long. The CDR3 DNA follows: TGCGCCAGCAGTCTAAAATGGGGAGAGGGCAATCAGCCCCAGCATTTT. Its protein product is CASSLKWGEGNQPQHF.

The V gene is TRBV2, the J gene TRBJ2-3, with D perhaps matching TRBD2 (5 bases). V lost 4 bases, J lost 2 bases, and 10 bases lay in between. From germline, CDR1 is SNHLY and CDR2 FYNNEI. This CDR3 region has 14 residues. CDR3 loop: CASSVSGVTDTQYF. CDR3 bases: TGTGCCAGCAGTGTTTCCGGGGTCACAGATACGCAGTATTTT.

V is TRBV19 and J is TRBJ1-3, with D uncertain. The germline V gene has CDR1 LNHDA and CDR2 SQIVND (reference sequence). The CDR3 extends over 14 amino acids. V was pared by 4 bases and J by 4 bases, with 11 bases between. The CDR3, as DNA: TGTGCCAGTAGTAGAGGGTTGAACGGAAACACCATATATTTT. It translates to CASSRGLNGNTIYF.

The chain joins TRBV27 to TRBJ1-2; the match to TRBD1 covers 7 bases. The CDR3 loop spans 16 amino acids. V shed 4 bases, J shed 2 bases, and the junction held 10 bases outside the gene matches. Germline-derived CDR1 and CDR2 are MNHEY and SMNVEV (reference sequence). CDR3 nucleotides: TGTGCCAGCAGTTCACAGGGGCCCACGGGGAACTATGGCTACACCTTC. Translating it yields CASSSQGPTGNYGYTF.

The genes are TRBV6-1 and TRBJ2-7, with 8 nucleotides matching TRBD1. The germline V gene encodes CDR1 MNHNS and CDR2 SASEGT. CDR3 length: 13 residues. V lost 3 bases and J lost 9; bases outside the gene matches: 7. The CDR3 coding sequence is TGTGCCAGCAGTGAGGTTAGGACAGGGCGGCAGTACGTC. Residues: CASSEVRTGRQYV.

V and J are TRBV25-1 and TRBJ1-3; D not resolved. Trimming took off 3 bases at V and 5 bases at J, with 11 bases between the two ends. The CDR3 is 14 amino acids. The germline CDR1 and CDR2 sequences are MGHDK and SYGVNS. The CDR3 is CASSEPDIRNTIYF. The CDR3 nucleotides read TGTGCCAGCAGTGAGCCCGACATCCGAAACACCATATATTTT.

The rearrangement joins TRBV6-5 to TRBJ1-1; 7 bases are a match to TRBD1. Trimming at V came to 1 base and at J to 1 base, leaving 6 bases not matched to a gene. Germline CDR1 reads MNHEY; CDR2 reads SVGAGI. This CDR3 contains 16 residues. CDR3 coding DNA: TGTGCCAGCAGTTACTTACAGGGGACGGCGAACACTGAAGCTTTCTTT. Protein: CASSYLQGTANTEAFF.

The gene calls are TRBV11-1 and TRBJ2-3; 7 nucleotides match TRBD1. Germline V CDR1 and CDR2: SGHAT, FQDESV (reference sequence). The length of the CDR3 is 14 residues. V trimming: 2 bases; J trimming: 6 bases; junction bases outside the gene matches: 5. In DNA form, the CDR3 reads TGTGCCAGCAGCTTAAGAGGGGGCGGGGATACGCAGTATTTT. This translates into CASSLRGGGDTQYF.

This rearrangement joins TRBV10-3 to TRBJ1-6; D not certain. This CDR3 is 12 amino acids long. V was trimmed by 0 bases and J by 9 bases, leaving 3 bases between them. In germline, CDR1 is ENHRY, CDR2 SYGVKD. In nucleotides, the CDR3 is TGTGCCATCAGTGAGTCGCCTTCACCCCTCCACTTT. Protein sequence: CAISESPSPLHF.

This chain uses TRBV6-6 with TRBJ2-1; D not resolved. The CDR3 consists of 13 residues. The germline gives CDR1 MNHNY, CDR2 SVGAGI (reference sequence). V gave up 5 bases and J gave up 2 bases, with 7 bases separating them. The CDR3 protein is CASSPSAYNEQFF. CDR3 in DNA: TGTGCCAGCAGTCCGTCGGCCTACAATGAGCAGTTCTTC.

This clone was detected once. The chain combines TRBV6-6 with TRBJ2-1; the D gene is possibly TRBD1 (5 bases). Deletions cut 7 bases from V and 8 bases from J, with 15 bases between. Germline V gene lookup returns CDR1 MNHNY and CDR2 SVGAGI (reference sequence). The CDR3 extends over 13 amino acids. Written as DNA, the CDR3 is TGTGCCAGCACTTCCCCGACAGCCTATGAGCAGTTCTTC. It codes for CASTSPTAYEQFF.

Comment on this clone: Other DNA sequences in this sample translate to the same CDR3. The chain links TRBV5-1 to TRBJ1-2; D gene ambiguous. The CDR3 runs to 14 residues. The germline gives CDR1 SGHRS, CDR2 YFSETQ. V was clipped by 0 bases and J by 4 bases, with 10 bases between them. This chain's CDR3 is CASSLGGVGYGYTF. DNA for the CDR3: TGCGCCAGCAGCTTGGGTGGGGTTGGCTATGGCTACACCTTC.